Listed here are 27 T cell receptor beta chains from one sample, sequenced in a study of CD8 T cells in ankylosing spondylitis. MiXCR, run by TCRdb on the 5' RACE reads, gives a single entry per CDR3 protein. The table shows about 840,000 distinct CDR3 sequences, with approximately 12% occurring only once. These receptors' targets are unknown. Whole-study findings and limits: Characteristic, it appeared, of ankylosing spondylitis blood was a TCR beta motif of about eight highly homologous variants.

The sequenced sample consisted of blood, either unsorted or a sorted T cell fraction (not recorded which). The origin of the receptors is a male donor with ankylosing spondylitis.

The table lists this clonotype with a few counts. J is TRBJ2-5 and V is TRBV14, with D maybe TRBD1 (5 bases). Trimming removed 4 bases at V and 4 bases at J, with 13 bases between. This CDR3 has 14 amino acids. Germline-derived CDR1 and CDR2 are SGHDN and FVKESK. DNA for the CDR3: TGTGCCAGCAGCCGGTCCAGGGTACGAGAGACCCAGTACTTC. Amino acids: CASSRSRVRETQYF.

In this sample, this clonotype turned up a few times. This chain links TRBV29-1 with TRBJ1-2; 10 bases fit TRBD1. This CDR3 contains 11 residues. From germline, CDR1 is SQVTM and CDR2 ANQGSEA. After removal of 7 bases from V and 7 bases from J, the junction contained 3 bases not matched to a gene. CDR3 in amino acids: CSAGTGVGYTF. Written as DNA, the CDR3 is TGCAGCGCCGGGACAGGGGTTGGCTACACCTTC.

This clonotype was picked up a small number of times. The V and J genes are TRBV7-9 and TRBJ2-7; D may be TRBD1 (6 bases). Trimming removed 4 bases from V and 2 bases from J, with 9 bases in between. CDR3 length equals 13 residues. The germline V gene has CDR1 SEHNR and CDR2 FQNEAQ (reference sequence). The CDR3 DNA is TGTGCCAGCAGCTACGAGGGGGCCTACGAGCAGTACTTC. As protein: CASSYEGAYEQYF.

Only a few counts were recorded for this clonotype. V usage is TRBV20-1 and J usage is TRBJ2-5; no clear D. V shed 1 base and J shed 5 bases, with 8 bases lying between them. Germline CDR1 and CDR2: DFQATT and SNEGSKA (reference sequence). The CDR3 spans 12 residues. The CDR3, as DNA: TGCAGTGCTAGAGTTCCTTCGGAGACCCAGTACTTC. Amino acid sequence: CSARVPSETQYF.

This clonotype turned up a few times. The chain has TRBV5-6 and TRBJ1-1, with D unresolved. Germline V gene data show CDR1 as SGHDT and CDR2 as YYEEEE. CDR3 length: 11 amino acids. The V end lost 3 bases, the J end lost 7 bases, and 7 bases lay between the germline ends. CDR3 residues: CASSWAGEAFF. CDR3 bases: TGTGCCAGCAGCTGGGCCGGTGAAGCTTTCTTT.

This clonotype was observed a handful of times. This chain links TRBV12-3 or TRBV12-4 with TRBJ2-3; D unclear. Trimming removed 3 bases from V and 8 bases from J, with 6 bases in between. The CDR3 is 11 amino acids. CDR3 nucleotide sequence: TGTGCCAGCAGTTTTCGCGCTACGCAGTATTTT. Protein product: CASSFRATQYF.

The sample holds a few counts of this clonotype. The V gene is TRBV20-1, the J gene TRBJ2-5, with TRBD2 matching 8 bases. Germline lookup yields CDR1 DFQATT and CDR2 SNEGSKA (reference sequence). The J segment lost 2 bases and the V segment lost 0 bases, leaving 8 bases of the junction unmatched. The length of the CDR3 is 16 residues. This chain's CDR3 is CSARDGWRGAQETQYF. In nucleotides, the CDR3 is TGCAGTGCTAGAGATGGCTGGCGGGGGGCACAAGAGACCCAGTACTTC.

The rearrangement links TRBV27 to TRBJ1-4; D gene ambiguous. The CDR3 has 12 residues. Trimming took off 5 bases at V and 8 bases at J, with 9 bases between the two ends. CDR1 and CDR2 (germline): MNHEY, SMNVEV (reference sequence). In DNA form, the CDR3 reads TGTGCCAGCAGTCCAACTAGGGAAAAACTGTTTTTT. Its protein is CASSPTREKLFF.

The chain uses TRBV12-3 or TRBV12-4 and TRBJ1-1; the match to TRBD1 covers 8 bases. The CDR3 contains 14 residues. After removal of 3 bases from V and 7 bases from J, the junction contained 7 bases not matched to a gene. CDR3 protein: CASSFGTGRYEAFF. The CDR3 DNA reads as TGTGCCAGCAGTTTCGGGACAGGCAGATATGAAGCTTTCTTT.

CDR3 sequence (DNA): TGTGCCAGCAGGTTTGCGGGACAGGGCTCTGGAAACACCATATATTTT. Translating gives CASRFAGQGSGNTIYF. The chain joins TRBV4-2 to TRBJ1-3; TRBD1 matches at 9 bases. CDR1 is LGHNA and CDR2 is YNFKEQ in the germline V gene. CDR3 size: 16 residues. Trimming removed 6 bases from V and 0 bases from J; junction bases left unmatched: 6.

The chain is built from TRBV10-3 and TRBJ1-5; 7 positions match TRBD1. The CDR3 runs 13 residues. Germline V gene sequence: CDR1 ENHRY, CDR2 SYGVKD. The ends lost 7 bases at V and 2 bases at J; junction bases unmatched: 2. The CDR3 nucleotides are TGTGCCATCAATGACAGGGGCAATCAGCCCCAGCATTTT. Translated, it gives CAINDRGNQPQHF.

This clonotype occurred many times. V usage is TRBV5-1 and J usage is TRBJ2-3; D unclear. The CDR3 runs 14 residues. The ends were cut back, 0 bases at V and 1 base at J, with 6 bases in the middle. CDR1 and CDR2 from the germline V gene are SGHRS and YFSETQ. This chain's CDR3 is CASSLVTRTDTQYF. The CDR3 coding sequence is TGCGCCAGCAGCTTGGTCACACGCACAGATACGCAGTATTTT.

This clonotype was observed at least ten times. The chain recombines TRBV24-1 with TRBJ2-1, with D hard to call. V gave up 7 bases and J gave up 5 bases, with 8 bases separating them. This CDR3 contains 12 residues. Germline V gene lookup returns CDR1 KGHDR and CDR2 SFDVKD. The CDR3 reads CATSTPNNEQFF. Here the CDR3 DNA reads TGTGCCACCAGCACTCCTAACAATGAGCAGTTCTTC.

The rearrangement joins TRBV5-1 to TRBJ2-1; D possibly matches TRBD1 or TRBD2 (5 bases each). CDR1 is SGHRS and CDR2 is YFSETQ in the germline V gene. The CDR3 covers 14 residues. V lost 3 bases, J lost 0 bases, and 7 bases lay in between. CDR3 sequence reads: CASSWGSSYNEQFF. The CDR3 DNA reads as TGCGCCAGCAGCTGGGGGAGCTCCTACAATGAGCAGTTCTTC. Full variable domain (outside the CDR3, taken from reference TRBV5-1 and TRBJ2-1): KAGVTQTPRYLIKTRGQQVTLSCSPISGHRSVSWYQQTPGQGLQFLFEYFSETQRNKGNFPGRFSGRQFSNSRSEMNVSTLELGDSALYLCASSWGSSYNEQFFGPGTRLTVL.

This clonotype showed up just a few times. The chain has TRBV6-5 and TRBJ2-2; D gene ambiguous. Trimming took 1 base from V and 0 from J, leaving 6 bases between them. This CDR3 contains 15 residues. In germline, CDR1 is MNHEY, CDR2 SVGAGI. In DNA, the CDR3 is TGTGCCAGCAGTTACTACGTGTCGAACACCGGGGAGCTGTTTTTT. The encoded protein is CASSYYVSNTGELFF.

Written as DNA, the CDR3 is TGCGCCAGCATGGGGGGATGGAGGGCCTGGGAGCAGTTCTTC. This encodes CASMGGWRAWEQFF. This rearrangement joins TRBV5-1 to TRBJ2-1; possibly TRBD2 for D (6 bases). The CDR3 is made up of 14 amino acids. Trimming pared 6 bases from V and 10 bases from J, leaving 20 bases between. Germline loops: CDR1 SGHRS, CDR2 YFSETQ.

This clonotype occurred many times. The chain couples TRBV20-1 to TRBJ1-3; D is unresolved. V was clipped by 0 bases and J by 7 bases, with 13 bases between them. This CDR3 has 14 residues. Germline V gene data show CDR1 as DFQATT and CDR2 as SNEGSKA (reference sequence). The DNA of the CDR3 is TGCAGTGCTAGAGATTTCCGGGATGGGAACACCATATATTTT. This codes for CSARDFRDGNTIYF.

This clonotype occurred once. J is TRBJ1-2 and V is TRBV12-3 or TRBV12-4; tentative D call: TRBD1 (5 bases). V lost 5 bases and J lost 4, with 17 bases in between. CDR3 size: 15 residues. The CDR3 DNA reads TGTGCCAGCAGTCCGGACGGGGGGTGGGCCTATGGCTACACCTTC. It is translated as CASSPDGGWAYGYTF.

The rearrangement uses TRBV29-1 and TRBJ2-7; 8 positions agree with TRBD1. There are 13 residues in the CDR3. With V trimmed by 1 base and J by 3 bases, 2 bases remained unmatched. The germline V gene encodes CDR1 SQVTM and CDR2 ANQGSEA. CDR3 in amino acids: CSVEVGQGYEQYF. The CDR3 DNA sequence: TGCAGCGTTGAAGTAGGACAGGGCTACGAGCAGTACTTC.

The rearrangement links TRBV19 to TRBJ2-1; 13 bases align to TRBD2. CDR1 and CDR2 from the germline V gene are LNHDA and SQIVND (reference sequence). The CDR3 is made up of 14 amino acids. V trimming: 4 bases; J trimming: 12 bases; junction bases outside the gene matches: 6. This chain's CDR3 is CASSKNRLAGGQFF. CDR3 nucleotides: TGTGCCAGTAGTAAAAATCGACTAGCGGGAGGGCAGTTCTTC.

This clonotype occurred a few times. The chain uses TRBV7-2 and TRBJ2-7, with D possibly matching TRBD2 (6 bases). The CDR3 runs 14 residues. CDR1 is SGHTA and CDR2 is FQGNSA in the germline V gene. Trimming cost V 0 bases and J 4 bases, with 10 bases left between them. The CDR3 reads CASSLAPGVYEQYF. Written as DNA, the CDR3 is TGTGCCAGCAGCTTAGCCCCGGGGGTTTACGAGCAGTACTTC.

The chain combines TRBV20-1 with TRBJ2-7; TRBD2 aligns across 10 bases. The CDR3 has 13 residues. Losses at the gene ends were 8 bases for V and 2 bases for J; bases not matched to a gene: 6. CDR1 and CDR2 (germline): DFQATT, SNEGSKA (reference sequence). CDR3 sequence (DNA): TGCAGTACAGGACTAGCGGAACCCTACGAGCAGTACTTC. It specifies CSTGLAEPYEQYF.

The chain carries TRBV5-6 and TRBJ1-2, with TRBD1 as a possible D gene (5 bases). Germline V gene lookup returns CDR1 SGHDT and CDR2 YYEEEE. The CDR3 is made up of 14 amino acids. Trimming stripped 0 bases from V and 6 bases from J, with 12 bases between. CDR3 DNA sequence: TGTGCCAGCAGCTTGGTGCAGGGAAGAAATGGCTACACCTTC. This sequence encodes CASSLVQGRNGYTF. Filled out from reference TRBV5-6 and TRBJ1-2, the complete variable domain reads DAGVTQSPTHLIKTRGQQVTLRCSPKSGHDTVSWYQQALGQGPQFIFQYYEEEERQRGNFPDRFSGHQFPNYSSELNVNALLLGDSALYLCASSLVQGRNGYTFGSGTRLTVV.

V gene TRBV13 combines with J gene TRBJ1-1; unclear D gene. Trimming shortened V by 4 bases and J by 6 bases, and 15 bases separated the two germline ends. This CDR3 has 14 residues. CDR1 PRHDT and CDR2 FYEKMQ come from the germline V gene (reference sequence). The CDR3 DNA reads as TGTGCCAGCAGCTACAACGGAGGCATGGCTGAAGCTTTCTTT. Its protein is CASSYNGGMAEAFF. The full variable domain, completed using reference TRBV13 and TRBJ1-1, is AAGVIQSPRHLIKEKRETATLKCYPIPRHDTVYWYQQGPGQDPQFLISFYEKMQSDKGSIPDRFSAQQFSDYHSELNMSSLELGDSALYFCASSYNGGMAEAFFGQGTRLTVV.

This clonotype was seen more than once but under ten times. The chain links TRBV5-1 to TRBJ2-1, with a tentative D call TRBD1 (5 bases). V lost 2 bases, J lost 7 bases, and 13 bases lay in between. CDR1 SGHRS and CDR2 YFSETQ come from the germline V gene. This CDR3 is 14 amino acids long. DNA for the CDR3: TGCGCCAGCAGCTTTCCGGAAAAGGGGAATGAGCAGTTCTTC. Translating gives CASSFPEKGNEQFF. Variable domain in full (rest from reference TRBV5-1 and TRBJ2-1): KAGVTQTPRYLIKTRGQQVTLSCSPISGHRSVSWYQQTPGQGLQFLFEYFSETQRNKGNFPGRFSGRQFSNSRSEMNVSTLELGDSALYLCASSFPEKGNEQFFGPGTRLTVL.

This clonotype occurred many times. Here the CDR3 reads CASSALSGYTF. The CDR3 bases are TGTGCCAGCAGCGCACTTAGCGGCTACACCTTC. V gene TRBV12-3 or TRBV12-4 combines with J gene TRBJ1-2; D not certain. Trimming removed 6 bases at V and 8 bases at J, with 10 bases between. This CDR3 comprises 11 residues.

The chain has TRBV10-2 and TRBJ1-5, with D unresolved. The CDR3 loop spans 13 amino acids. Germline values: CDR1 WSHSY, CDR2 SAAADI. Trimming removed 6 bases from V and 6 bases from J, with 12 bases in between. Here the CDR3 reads CASRAGVFQPQHF. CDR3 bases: TGCGCCAGCAGAGCTGGGGTTTTTCAGCCCCAGCATTTT.